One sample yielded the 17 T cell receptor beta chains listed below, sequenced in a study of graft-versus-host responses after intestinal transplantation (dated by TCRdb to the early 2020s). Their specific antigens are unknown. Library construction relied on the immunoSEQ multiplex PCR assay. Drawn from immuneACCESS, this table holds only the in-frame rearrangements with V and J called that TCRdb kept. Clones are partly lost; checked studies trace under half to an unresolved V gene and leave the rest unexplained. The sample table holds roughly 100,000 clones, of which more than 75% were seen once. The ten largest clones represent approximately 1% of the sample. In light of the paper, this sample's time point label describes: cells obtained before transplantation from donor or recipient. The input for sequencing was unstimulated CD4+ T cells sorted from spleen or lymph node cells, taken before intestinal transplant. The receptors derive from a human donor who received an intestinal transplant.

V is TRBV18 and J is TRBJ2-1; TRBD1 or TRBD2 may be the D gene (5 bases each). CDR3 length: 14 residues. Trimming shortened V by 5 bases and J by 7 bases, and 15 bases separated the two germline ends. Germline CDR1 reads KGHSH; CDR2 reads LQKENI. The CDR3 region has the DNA TGTGCCAGCTCAGGAGGACTCCCAGGGAATGAGCAGTTCTTC. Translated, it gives CASSGGLPGNEQFF.

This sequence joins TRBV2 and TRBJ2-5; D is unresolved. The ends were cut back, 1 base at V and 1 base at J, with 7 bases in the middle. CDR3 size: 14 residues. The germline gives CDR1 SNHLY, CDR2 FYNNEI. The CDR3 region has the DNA TGTGCCAGCAGTGAAGAGACTTTCCAAGAGACCCAGTACTTC. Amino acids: CASSEETFQETQYF.

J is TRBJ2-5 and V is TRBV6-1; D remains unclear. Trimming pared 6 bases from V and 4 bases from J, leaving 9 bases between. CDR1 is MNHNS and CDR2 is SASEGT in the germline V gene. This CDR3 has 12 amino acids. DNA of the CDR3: TGTGCCAGCAGCGGAGCAGGAGAGACCCAGTACTTC. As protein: CASSGAGETQYF.

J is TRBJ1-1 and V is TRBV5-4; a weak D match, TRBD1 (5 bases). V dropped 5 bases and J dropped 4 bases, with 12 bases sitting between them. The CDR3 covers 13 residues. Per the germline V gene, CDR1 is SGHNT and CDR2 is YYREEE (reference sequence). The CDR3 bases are TGTGCCAGCAGACTGACGCAGGGCACTGAAGCTTTCTTT. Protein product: CASRLTQGTEAFF.

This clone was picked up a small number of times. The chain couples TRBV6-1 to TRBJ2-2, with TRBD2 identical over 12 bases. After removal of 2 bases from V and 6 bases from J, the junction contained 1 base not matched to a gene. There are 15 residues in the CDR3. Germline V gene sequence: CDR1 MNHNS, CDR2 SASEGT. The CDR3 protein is CASSELAGGPGELFF. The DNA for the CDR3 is TGTGCCAGCAGTGAACTAGCGGGGGGGCCCGGGGAGCTGTTTTTT.

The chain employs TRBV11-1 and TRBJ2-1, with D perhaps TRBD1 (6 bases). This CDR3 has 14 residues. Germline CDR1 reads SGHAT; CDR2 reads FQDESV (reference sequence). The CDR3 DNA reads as TGTGCTACCCGTGGGGGACAATCCTACAATGAGCAGTTCTTC. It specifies CATRGGQSYNEQFF.

CDR3 sequence (DNA): TGTGCCAGCAGCTTATTGGGCGAGACCCAGTACTTC. Encoded protein: CASSLLGETQYF. V and J are TRBV7-3 and TRBJ2-5; D not resolved. This CDR3 comprises 12 residues. Germline lookup yields CDR1 SGHTA and CDR2 FQGTGA. Trimming left V 2 bases short and J 5 bases short, with 6 bases between.

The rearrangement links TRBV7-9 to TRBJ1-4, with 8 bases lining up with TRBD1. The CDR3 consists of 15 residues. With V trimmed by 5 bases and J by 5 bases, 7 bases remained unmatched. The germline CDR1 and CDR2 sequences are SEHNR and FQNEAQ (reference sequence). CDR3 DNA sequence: TGTGCCAGCAGCCCAGACAGGGGAACCAATGAAAAACTGTTTTTT. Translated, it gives CASSPDRGTNEKLFF. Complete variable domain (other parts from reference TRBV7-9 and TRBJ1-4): DTGVSQNPRHKITKRGQNVTFRCDPISEHNRLYWYRQTLGQGPEFLTYFQNEAQLEKSRLLSDRFSAERPKGSFSTLEIQRTEQGDSAMYLCASSPDRGTNEKLFFGSGTQLSVL.

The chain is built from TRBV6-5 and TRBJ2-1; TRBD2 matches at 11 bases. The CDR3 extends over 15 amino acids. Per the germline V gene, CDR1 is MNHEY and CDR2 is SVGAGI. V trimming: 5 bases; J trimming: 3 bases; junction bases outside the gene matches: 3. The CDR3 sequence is CASSMTSGVYNEQFF. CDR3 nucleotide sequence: TGTGCCAGCAGTATGACTAGCGGGGTCTACAATGAGCAGTTCTTC.

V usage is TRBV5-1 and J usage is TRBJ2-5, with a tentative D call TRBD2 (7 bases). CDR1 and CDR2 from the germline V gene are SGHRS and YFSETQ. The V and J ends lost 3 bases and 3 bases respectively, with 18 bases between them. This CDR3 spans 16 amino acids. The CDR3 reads CASSSLGRGGKETQYF. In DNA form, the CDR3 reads TGCGCCAGCAGCTCTTTAGGCAGGGGAGGGAAAGAGACCCAGTACTTC.

For the CDR3, the DNA is TGCGCCAGCAGCCAAGGCAGGGCCAGCCTCTCTGGAAACACCATATATTTT. Its protein is CASSQGRASLSGNTIYF. The chain combines TRBV4-1 with TRBJ1-3; TRBD1 is a possible D gene (5 bases). Germline V lookup: CDR1 MGHRA, CDR2 YSYEKL. This CDR3 region has 17 residues. Deletions cut 1 base from V and 0 bases from J, with 13 bases between.

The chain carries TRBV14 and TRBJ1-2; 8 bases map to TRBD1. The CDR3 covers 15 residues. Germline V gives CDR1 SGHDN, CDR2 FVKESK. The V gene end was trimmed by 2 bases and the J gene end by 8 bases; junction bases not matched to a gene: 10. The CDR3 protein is CASSQSRQGAGGYTF. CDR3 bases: TGTGCCAGCAGCCAATCCCGGCAGGGGGCCGGAGGCTACACCTTC.

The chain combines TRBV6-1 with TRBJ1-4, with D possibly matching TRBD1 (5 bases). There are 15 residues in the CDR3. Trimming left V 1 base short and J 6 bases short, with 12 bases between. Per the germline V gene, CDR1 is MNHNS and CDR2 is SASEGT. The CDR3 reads CASSEVGARYEKLFF. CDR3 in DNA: TGTGCCAGCAGTGAAGTCGGGGCGCGGTATGAAAAACTGTTTTTT.

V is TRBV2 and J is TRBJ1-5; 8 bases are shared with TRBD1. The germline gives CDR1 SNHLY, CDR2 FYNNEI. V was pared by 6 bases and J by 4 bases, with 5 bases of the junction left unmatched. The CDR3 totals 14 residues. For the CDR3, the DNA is TGTGCCAGCAGACAAGACAGGGGAAATCAGCCCCAGCATTTT. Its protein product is CASRQDRGNQPQHF. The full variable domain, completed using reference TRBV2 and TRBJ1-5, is EPEVTQTPSHQVTQMGQEVILRCVPISNHLYFYWYRQILGQKVEFLVSFYNNEISEKSEIFDDQFSVERPDGSNFTLKIRSTKLEDSAMYFCASRQDRGNQPQHFGDGTRLSIL.

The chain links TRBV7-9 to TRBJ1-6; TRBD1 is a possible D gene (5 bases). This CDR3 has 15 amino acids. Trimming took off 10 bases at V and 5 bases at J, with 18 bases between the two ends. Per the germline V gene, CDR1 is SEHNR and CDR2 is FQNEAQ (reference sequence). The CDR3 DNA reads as TGTGCCACCACCGGGGGTTCTCGGAATAATTCACCCCTCCACTTT. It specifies CATTGGSRNNSPLHF. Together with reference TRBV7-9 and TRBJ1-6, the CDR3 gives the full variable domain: DTGVSQNPRHKITKRGQNVTFRCDPISEHNRLYWYRQTLGQGPEFLTYFQNEAQLEKSRLLSDRFSAERPKGSFSTLEIQRTEQGDSAMYLCATTGGSRNNSPLHFGNGTRLTVT.

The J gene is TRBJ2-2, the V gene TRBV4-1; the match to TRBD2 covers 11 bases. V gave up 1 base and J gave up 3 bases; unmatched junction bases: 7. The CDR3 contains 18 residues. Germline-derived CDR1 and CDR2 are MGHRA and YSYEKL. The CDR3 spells CASSQALTSGRYTGELFF. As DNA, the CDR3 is TGCGCCAGCAGCCAAGCCCTCACTAGCGGGAGATACACCGGGGAGCTGTTTTTT.

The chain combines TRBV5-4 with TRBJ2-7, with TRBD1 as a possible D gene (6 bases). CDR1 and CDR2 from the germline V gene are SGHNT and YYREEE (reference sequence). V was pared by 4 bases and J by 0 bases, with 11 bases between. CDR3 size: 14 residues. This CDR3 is CASSPRDNSYEQYF. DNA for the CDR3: TGTGCCAGCAGCCCCCGGGACAACTCCTACGAGCAGTACTTC. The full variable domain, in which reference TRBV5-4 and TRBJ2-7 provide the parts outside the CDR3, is ETGVTQSPTHLIKTRGQQVTLRCSSQSGHNTVSWYQQALGQGPQFIFQYYREEENGRGNFPPRFSGLQFPNYSSELNVNALELDDSALYLCASSPRDNSYEQYFGPGTRLTVT.